This TCR beta chain was recovered during a study of molecular identifiers for immune sequencing clone quantification. Findings and limits, study-wide: Beyond 20 RNA copies, clones held over 97% of effector molecules, compared with under 1% in naive cells.

This CDR3 region has 15 residues. After removal of 5 bases from V and 4 bases from J, the junction contained 6 bases not matched to a gene. Germline lookup yields CDR1 MNHEY and CDR2 SMNVEV (reference sequence). Points on this clonotype: Its specificity is not known.

MiXCR, run by TCRdb on the PCR reads, gives a single entry per CDR3 protein. Here the sample spans about 640,000 distinct CDR3 sequences, just under 20% being singletons. The chain uses TRBV27 and TRBJ2-3; 10 bases are shared with TRBD2. The receptor was isolated from a human donor in good health. Some libraries in this study had Jurkat cell RNA spiked in. The sequenced sample was naive CD8+ T cells from blood, with Jurkat cell RNA spiked in. Subset here: FACS-sorted CD8+CD4-CCR7+CD45RA+ naive T cells. The CDR3, as DNA: TGTGCCAGCAGTAAACTAGCGGGACTAGCAGATACGCAGTATTTT. Protein product: CASSKLAGLADTQYF.